This TCR beta chain was found in a study of kidney transplant recipient with SARS-CoV-2 infection. TCRdb called the reads again in MiXCR, with one record for every CDR3 protein. The sample lists under 250,000 distinct CDR3 sequences, 25% to 30% occurring once. Germline lookup yields CDR1 LGHDT and CDR2 YNNKEL (reference sequence). This CDR3 spans 17 amino acids. With 5 bases removed from V and 9 bases from J, the gap between germline ends came to 28 bases. This clonotype was counted at least ten times. The source of this sequence is a male patient in his thirties who had COVID-19 and was a kidney transplant recipient. Certain T cells may be donor cells from the graft. The starting material was a blood sample, obtained at baseline and between days 110 and 120 from a kidney transplant recipient. This chain joins TRBV3-1 and TRBJ2-5, with unresolved D. The CDR3 bases are TGTGCCAGCAGCGCCCCTCTTCCCATTTCTTTCTCTGAGGCCCAGTACTTC. Protein product: CASSAPLPISFSEAQYF.